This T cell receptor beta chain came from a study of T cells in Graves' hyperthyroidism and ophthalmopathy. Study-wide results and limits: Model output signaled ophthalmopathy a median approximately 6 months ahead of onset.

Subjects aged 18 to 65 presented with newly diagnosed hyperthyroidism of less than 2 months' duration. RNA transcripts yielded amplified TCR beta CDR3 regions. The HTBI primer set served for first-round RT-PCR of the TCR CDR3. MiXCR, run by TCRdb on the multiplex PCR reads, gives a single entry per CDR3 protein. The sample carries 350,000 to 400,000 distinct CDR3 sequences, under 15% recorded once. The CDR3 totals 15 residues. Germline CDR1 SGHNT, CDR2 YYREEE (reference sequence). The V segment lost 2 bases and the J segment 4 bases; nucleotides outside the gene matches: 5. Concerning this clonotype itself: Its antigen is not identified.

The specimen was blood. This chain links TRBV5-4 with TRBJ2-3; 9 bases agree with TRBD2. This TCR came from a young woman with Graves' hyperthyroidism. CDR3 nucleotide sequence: TGTGCCAGCAGCTTTGGCGGGAGGGCCGCAGATACGCAGTATTTT. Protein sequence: CASSFGGRAADTQYF.